The 8 T cell receptor beta chains below were found in one sample sequenced in a study of spatial heterogeneity in lung cancer. TCRdb analysed the 5' RACE reads with MiXCR anew, one entry per CDR3 protein. This sample has around 98,000 distinct CDR3 sequences, with approximately 19% found just once. Regarding time point: blood at routine non-recurrence follow-up after resection. This sample comprised PBMCs, obtained at follow-up. The receptor source for this set is a male donor with early-stage non-small cell lung cancer.

This clonotype was observed a handful of times. The chain joins TRBV7-7 to TRBJ2-1; unclear D gene. The CDR3 totals 13 residues. The germline V and J ends were trimmed by 3 bases and 3 bases, with 6 bases remaining between them. Looked up from germline, CDR1 is SSHAT and CDR2 is FNYEAQ (reference sequence). The CDR3 reads CASSFAYYNEQFF. In nucleotides, the CDR3 is TGTGCCAGCAGCTTCGCCTACTACAATGAGCAGTTCTTC.

This clonotype has only a few counts. The chain is built from TRBV7-6 and TRBJ2-2; D unresolved. This CDR3 region has 12 residues. V dropped 5 bases and J dropped 4 bases, with 5 bases sitting between them. The germline V gene encodes CDR1 SGHVS and CDR2 FNYEAQ. The CDR3 loop is CASSLPTGELFF. CDR3 sequence (DNA): TGTGCCAGCAGCCTCCCCACCGGGGAGCTGTTTTTT.

V is TRBV10-3 and J is TRBJ2-3; perhaps TRBD2 as D (6 bases). There are 17 residues in the CDR3. Germline V gene data show CDR1 as ENHRY and CDR2 as SYGVKD. V lost 3 bases and J lost 4, with 20 bases in between. CDR3 bases: TGTGCCATCAGTGATGGGTCCGGGACTCAGAGTTCAGATACGCAGTATTTT. Protein: CAISDGSGTQSSDTQYF.

The rearrangement links TRBV29-1 to TRBJ1-1, with TRBD1 matching over 12 bases. Germline assignment: CDR1 SQVTM and CDR2 ANQGSEA. The CDR3 totals 13 residues. The ends lost 5 bases at V and 10 bases at J; junction bases unmatched: 8. Written as DNA, the CDR3 is TGCAGCGTTCAGTCGGGACAGGGGGCGACAGCTTTCTTT. Residues: CSVQSGQGATAFF.

The J gene is TRBJ2-5, the V gene TRBV4-1; 10 positions match TRBD2. The CDR3 loop spans 16 amino acids. Germline V gene data show CDR1 as MGHRA and CDR2 as YSYEKL. J gave up 5 bases and V 4 bases, and 10 bases lay outside the gene matches. The CDR3 nucleotides read TGCGCCAGCAGCCGAGTCACACCGGGACTAGCGGAGACCCAGTACTTC. This sequence encodes CASSRVTPGLAETQYF.

This clonotype was counted a few times. This chain connects TRBV20-1 to TRBJ2-3; TRBD1 agrees at 8 bases. The CDR3 covers 13 residues. V dropped 3 bases and J dropped 6; count of bases not matched to a gene: 5. Germline CDR1 reads DFQATT; CDR2 reads SNEGSKA (reference sequence). Here the CDR3 DNA reads TGCAGTGCTAGGTTGACAGGGGTGGATACGCAGTATTTT. Translation: CSARLTGVDTQYF.

This clonotype was seen a handful of times. The V gene is TRBV5-1, the J gene TRBJ2-4, with 8 bases identical to TRBD1. The CDR3 has 18 amino acids. V trimming: 3 bases; J trimming: 4 bases; junction bases outside the gene matches: 15. Germline CDR1 is SGHRS and CDR2 is YFSETQ. CDR3 sequence: CASSSPTGAIIEKNIQYF. CDR3 sequence (DNA): TGCGCCAGCAGCTCCCCGACAGGGGCGATAATTGAAAAAAACATTCAGTACTTC.

The chain has TRBV7-2 and TRBJ1-2; 9 nucleotides align to TRBD1. Germline loops: CDR1 SGHTA, CDR2 FQGNSA. Unmatched junction bases numbered 19, after V lost 2 bases and J lost 0 bases. There are 21 residues in the CDR3. CDR3 nucleotides: TGTGCCAGCAGCTTACCGATTGGACAGGGGTCAAATGTATATCCTAACTATGGCTACACCTTC. As protein: CASSLPIGQGSNVYPNYGYTF.